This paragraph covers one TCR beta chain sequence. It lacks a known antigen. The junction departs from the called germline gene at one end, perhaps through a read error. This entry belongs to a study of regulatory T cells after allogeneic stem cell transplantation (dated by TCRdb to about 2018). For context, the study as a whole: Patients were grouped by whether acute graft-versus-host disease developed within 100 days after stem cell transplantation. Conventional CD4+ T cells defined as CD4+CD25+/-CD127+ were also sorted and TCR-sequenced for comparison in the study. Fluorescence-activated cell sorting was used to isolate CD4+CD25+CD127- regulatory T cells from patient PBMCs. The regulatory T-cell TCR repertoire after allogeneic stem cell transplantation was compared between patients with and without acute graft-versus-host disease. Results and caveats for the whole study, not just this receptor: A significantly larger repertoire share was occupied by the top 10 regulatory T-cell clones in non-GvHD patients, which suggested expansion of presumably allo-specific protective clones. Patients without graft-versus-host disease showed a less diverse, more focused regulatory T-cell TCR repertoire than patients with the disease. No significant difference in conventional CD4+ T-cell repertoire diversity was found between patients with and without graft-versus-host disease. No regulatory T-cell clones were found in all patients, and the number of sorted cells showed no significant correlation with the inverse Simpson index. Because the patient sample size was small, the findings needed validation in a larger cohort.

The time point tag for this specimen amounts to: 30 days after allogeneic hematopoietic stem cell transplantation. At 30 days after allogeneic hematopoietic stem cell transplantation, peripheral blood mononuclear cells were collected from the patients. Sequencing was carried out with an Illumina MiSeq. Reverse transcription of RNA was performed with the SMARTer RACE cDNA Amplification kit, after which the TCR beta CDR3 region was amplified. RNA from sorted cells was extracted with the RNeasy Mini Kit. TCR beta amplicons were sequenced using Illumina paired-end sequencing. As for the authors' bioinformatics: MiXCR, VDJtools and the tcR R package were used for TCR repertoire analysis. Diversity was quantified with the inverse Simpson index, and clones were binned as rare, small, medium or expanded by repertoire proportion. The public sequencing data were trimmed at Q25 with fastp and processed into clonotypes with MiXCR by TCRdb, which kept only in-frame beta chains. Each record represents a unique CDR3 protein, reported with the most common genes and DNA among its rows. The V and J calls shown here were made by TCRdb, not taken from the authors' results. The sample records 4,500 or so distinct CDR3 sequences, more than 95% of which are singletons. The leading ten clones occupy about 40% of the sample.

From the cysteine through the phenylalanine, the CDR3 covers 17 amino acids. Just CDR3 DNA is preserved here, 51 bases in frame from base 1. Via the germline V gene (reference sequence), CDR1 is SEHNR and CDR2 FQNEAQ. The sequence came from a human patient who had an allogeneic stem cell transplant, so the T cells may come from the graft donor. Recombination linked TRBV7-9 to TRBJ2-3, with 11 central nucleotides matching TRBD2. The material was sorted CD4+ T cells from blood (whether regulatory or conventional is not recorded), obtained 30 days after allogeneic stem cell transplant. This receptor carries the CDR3 CPSSPSRTSGYTDTQYF. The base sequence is TGTCCCAGCAGCCCTAGCAGGACTAGCGGGTACACAGATACGCAGTATTTT.